This T cell receptor (beta chain) was obtained from a study of spatial heterogeneity in lung cancer. Study overall: Counts of TCR transcripts in tumor regions correlated strongly with a matched bulk RNA-seq T cell module score.

This clonotype appeared many times. Its antigen is still unknown. Each molecule of TCR cDNA was tagged with one unique molecular identifier. MiXCR was run by TCRdb on the 5' RACE reads, yielding one entry per CDR3 protein. The table shows around 100,000 distinct CDR3 sequences, with 4% to 4.5% occurring only once. Broader study findings: Tumor mutation count correlated with how many alpha and beta TCRs expanded intratumorally. Ubiquitous and regional expanded TCR counts mirrored ubiquitous and regional nonsynonymous mutation counts, respectively.

Time point indicated: sample taken at primary tumor resection. There were approximately 69 donors, all of them untreated patients with early-stage non-small cell lung cancer. CDR3 length: 13 amino acids. V dropped 5 bases and J dropped 5 bases, with 10 bases sitting between them. The germline V gene has CDR1 MRHNA and CDR2 SNTAGT. This specimen was lung tumor tissue, taken at surgery. The clonotype comes from a male donor with early-stage non-small cell lung cancer. The chain has TRBV6-4 and TRBJ2-1, with a weak D call TRBD2 (6 bases). The CDR3 nucleotides read TGTGCCAGCAGTCGGGACTCTAACAATGAGCAGTTCTTC. It yields the protein CASSRDSNNEQFF.